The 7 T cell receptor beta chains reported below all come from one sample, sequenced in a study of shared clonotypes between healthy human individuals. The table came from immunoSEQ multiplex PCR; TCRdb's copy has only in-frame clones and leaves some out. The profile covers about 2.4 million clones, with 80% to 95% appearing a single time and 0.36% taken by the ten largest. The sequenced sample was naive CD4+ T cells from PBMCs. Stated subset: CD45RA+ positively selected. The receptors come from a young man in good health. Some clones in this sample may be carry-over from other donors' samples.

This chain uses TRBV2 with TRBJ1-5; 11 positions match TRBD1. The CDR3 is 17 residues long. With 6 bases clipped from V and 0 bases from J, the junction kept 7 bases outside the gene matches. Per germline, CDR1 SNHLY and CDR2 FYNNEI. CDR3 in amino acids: CASRLGQGGYSNQPQHF. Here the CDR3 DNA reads TGTGCCAGCAGATTGGGACAGGGGGGATATAGCAATCAGCCCCAGCATTTT.

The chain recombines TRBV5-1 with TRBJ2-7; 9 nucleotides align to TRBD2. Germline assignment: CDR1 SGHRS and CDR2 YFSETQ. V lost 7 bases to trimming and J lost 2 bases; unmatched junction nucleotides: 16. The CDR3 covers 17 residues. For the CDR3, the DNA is TGCGCCAGCCGAAGGTCGACGCGGGAGGGACGGGCCTACGAGCAGTACTTC. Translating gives CASRRSTREGRAYEQYF.

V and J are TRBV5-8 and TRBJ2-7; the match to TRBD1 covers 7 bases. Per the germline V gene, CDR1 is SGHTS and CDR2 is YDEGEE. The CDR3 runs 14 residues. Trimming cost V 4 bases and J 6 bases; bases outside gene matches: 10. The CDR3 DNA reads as TGTGCCAGCAGCCTTGGGACAGTCGCCACCGAGCAGTACTTC. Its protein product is CASSLGTVATEQYF. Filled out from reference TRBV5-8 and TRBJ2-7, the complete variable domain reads EAGVTQSPTHLIKTRGQQATLRCSPISGHTSVYWYQQALGLGLQFLLWYDEGEERNRGNFPPRFSGRQFPNYSSELNVNALELEDSALYLCASSLGTVATEQYFGPGTRLTVT.

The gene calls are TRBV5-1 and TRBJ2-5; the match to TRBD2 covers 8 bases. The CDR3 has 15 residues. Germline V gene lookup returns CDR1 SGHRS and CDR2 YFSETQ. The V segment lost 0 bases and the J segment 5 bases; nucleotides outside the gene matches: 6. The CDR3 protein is CASSLAASGRETQYF. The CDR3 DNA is TGCGCCAGCAGCTTGGCGGCTAGCGGGCGTGAGACCCAGTACTTC.

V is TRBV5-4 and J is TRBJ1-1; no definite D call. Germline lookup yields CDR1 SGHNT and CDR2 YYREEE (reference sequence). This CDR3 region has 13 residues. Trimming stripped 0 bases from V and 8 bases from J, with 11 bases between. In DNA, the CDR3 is TGTGCCAGCAGCTTGGAGGGTCCGGGCGAAGCTTTCTTT. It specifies CASSLEGPGEAFF.

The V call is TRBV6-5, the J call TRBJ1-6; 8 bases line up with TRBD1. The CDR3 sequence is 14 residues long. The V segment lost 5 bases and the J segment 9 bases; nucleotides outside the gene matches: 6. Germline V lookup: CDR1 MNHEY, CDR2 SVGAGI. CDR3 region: CASSGDRPLSPLHF. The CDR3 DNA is TGTGCCAGCAGTGGGGACAGGCCTCTTTCACCCCTCCACTTT.

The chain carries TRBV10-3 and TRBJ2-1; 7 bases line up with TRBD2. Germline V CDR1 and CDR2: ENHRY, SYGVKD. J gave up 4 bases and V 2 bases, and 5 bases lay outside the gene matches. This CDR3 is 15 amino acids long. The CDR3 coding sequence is TGTGCCATCAGTGAGAGAGGAGCGGGATACAATGAGCAGTTCTTC. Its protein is CAISERGAGYNEQFF.